Relative to its sample, the clone carrying this T cell receptor (beta chain) is medium-sized. What it binds is not known. No patient had received any treatment before thyroid surgery. The data derive from a study of metastatic and nonmetastatic thyroid tumors. About the study: Both malignant and benign thyroid patients supplied peripheral blood and tumor or nodule tissue samples, across which the repertoires of these patients were then compared.

Findings and caveats of the study: Compared with benign nodules, malignant thyroid tumors were reported to have significantly higher TCR beta diversity in both blood and tumor.

Trimming shortened V by 9 bases and J by 3 bases, and 14 bases separated the two germline ends. CDR3 size: 13 residues. The germline gives CDR1 SNHLY, CDR2 FYNNEI. Under the authors' procedure: The study built a papillary thyroid cancer distant-metastasis classifier from CDR3 differences across clinicopathological groups. MiXCR reprocessed the PCR reads for TCRdb. The V and J calls were determined by TCRdb, not by the authors. The sample has 30,000 to 35,000 clones; about a fifth are singletons. This chain uses TRBV2 with TRBJ1-1; D gene unclear. This receptor was obtained from a male donor with papillary thyroid cancer or a benign thyroid nodule (not recorded which). Some clones in this sample may be carry-over from other donors' samples. The sequenced sample consisted of tumor tissue. CDR3 residues: CASSRQADTEAFF. In nucleotides, the CDR3 is TGTGCCAGTAGCCGTCAGGCTGACACTGAAGCTTTCTTT.